These 11 T cell receptor beta chains share one sample of origin, sequenced in a study. TCRdb reprocessed the 5' RACE reads with MiXCR, giving one entry per CDR3 protein. The sample gives nearly 55,000 distinct CDR3 sequences, about a sixth of which show up once; over 2% is in the top ten. Source material: naive CD4+ T cells sorted from blood. Subset indicated: naive CD4+ T cells, CD4+CD45RA+CD25-. The receptors derive from a female donor with breast cancer.

This sequence joins TRBV20-1 and TRBJ2-7; D assignment may be TRBD1 or TRBD2 (5 bases each). This CDR3 region has 13 residues. Trimming took off 7 bases at V and 3 bases at J, with 16 bases between the two ends. Per germline, CDR1 DFQATT and CDR2 SNEGSKA (reference sequence). DNA for the CDR3: TGCAGTGTTCCGGGACCCCCTCTCTACGAGCAGTACTTC. Translation: CSVPGPPLYEQYF.

This clonotype was found a few times. The V gene is TRBV9, the J gene TRBJ2-1, with 10 bases identical to TRBD1. Germline loops: CDR1 SGDLS, CDR2 YYNGEE. Trimming took 3 bases from V and 5 from J; bases not matched to a gene: 11. This CDR3 is 17 amino acids long. In nucleotides, the CDR3 is TGTGCCAGCAGCGCCCGGACCGGGACAGGGGACAACAATGAGCAGTTCTTC. It translates to CASSARTGTGDNNEQFF.

This clonotype was recorded at least ten times. The V and J genes are TRBV6-6 and TRBJ1-1; D is unresolved. This CDR3 contains 10 residues. The germline V gene has CDR1 MNHNY and CDR2 SVGAGI (reference sequence). V gave up 4 bases and J gave up 8 bases, with 5 bases separating them. The CDR3 region is CASSFREAFF. The CDR3 DNA sequence: TGTGCCAGCAGTTTCAGGGAAGCTTTCTTT.

This chain uses TRBV5-1 with TRBJ2-7; 12 bases are a match to TRBD2. Germline V gene data show CDR1 as SGHRS and CDR2 as YFSETQ. The CDR3 consists of 13 residues. J gave up 6 bases and V 3 bases, and 1 base lay outside the gene matches. The CDR3 loop is CASSSGLAGEQYF. The CDR3 DNA follows: TGCGCCAGCAGCTCGGGACTAGCGGGCGAGCAGTACTTC. The whole variable domain, remainder taken from reference TRBV5-1 and TRBJ2-7, is KAGVTQTPRYLIKTRGQQVTLSCSPISGHRSVSWYQQTPGQGLQFLFEYFSETQRNKGNFPGRFSGRQFSNSRSEMNVSTLELGDSALYLCASSSGLAGEQYFGPGTRLTVT.

This clonotype has just a few counts. V and J are TRBV5-1 and TRBJ2-3; possible D gene TRBD2, 5 bases. CDR1 and CDR2 from the germline V gene are SGHRS and YFSETQ. V dropped 4 bases and J dropped 0 bases, with 12 bases sitting between them. This CDR3 is 15 amino acids long. The CDR3 DNA follows: TGCGCCAGCAGCCCCGAGGGTAGCAGCACAGATACGCAGTATTTT. Translation gives CASSPEGSSTDTQYF.

This clonotype was counted between two and nine times. The rearrangement links TRBV5-1 to TRBJ2-2; 11 bases match TRBD1. V dropped 2 bases and J dropped 5; count of bases not matched to a gene: 5. The germline gives CDR1 SGHRS, CDR2 YFSETQ. This CDR3 is built from 16 residues. The CDR3 loop reads CASSFGGQGATGELFF. In DNA form, the CDR3 reads TGCGCCAGCAGCTTCGGTGGACAGGGGGCTACCGGGGAGCTGTTTTTT.

This clonotype was seen repeatedly, ten times or more. The rearrangement links TRBV5-1 to TRBJ1-1; 10 bases agree with TRBD1. Germline CDR1 and CDR2: SGHRS and YFSETQ. This CDR3 has 16 amino acids. Losses at the gene ends were 1 base for V and 0 bases for J; bases not matched to a gene: 3. As DNA, the CDR3 is TGCGCCAGCAGCTTGACCGGGACAGGGGTGAACACTGAAGCTTTCTTT. Encoded protein: CASSLTGTGVNTEAFF.

In this sample, this clonotype turned up many times. J is TRBJ1-2 and V is TRBV6-2 or TRBV6-3, with D hard to call. This CDR3 has 11 residues. The germline V and J ends were trimmed by 6 bases and 7 bases, with 9 bases remaining between them. Germline lookup yields CDR1 MNHEY and CDR2 SVGEGT. The CDR3 bases are TGTGCCAGCAGCGTTATGGGTGGCTACACCTTC. Its protein product is CASSVMGGYTF.

This rearrangement joins TRBV7-6 to TRBJ2-1, with 8 positions matching TRBD2. CDR1 is SGHVS and CDR2 is FNYEAQ in the germline V gene. The CDR3 contains 14 residues. V lost 1 base to trimming and J lost 9 bases; unmatched junction nucleotides: 5. CDR3 coding DNA: TGTGCCAGCAGCTTAGGCGGGAGGCTGGGTGAGCAGTTCTTC. Protein product: CASSLGGRLGEQFF.

The rearrangement joins TRBV9 to TRBJ2-6, with D perhaps TRBD1 or TRBD2 (5 bases each). The germline V and J ends were trimmed by 3 bases and 2 bases, with 12 bases remaining between them. Germline V gives CDR1 SGDLS, CDR2 YYNGEE. There are 16 residues in the CDR3. Here the CDR3 DNA reads TGTGCCAGCAGCGGTAATCAGGGACCTGGGGCCAACGTCCTGACTTTC. Its translation is CASSGNQGPGANVLTF.

V usage is TRBV12-3 or TRBV12-4 and J usage is TRBJ2-3, with D possibly matching TRBD2 (5 bases). V shed 3 bases and J shed 0 bases, with 31 bases lying between them. The CDR3 sequence is 22 residues long. DNA for the CDR3: TGTGCCAGCAGTTTCCACCTTGATACAGCGGAGAAATTTGCCACTAGCACAGATACGCAGTATTTT. This gives the protein CASSFHLDTAEKFATSTDTQYF.